Each of the 18 T cell receptor beta chains below was sequenced from the same sample in a study of blood T cell repertoires in COVID-19. Profiled with immunoSEQ multiplex PCR; TCRdb holds only in-frame clones, not every one. The sample comprises 200,000 to 250,000 clones, nearly 90% of which are singletons, and around 2% rests with the top ten. Sequencing was performed on peripheral blood. The receptors stem from a woman aged 40 to 50 who had recovered from COVID-19.

This chain joins TRBV7-3 and TRBJ1-1; D not certain. This CDR3 is built from 13 residues. The ends were cut back, 2 bases at V and 5 bases at J, with 9 bases in the middle. Germline V gives CDR1 SGHTA, CDR2 FQGTGA. CDR3 sequence (DNA): TGTGCCAGCAGCTTAGGAGAGGGAACTGAAGCTTTCTTT. This encodes CASSLGEGTEAFF.

The rearrangement links TRBV5-1 to TRBJ2-5, with D unclear. CDR1 is SGHRS and CDR2 is YFSETQ in the germline V gene. Trimming removed 1 base from V and 2 bases from J, with 6 bases in between. This CDR3 has 13 residues. The CDR3 nucleotides are TGCGCCAGCAGCTTGTCACTTCAAGAGACCCAGTACTTC. Translating gives CASSLSLQETQYF. The full variable domain, rest sourced from reference TRBV5-1 and TRBJ2-5, is KAGVTQTPRYLIKTRGQQVTLSCSPISGHRSVSWYQQTPGQGLQFLFEYFSETQRNKGNFPGRFSGRQFSNSRSEMNVSTLELGDSALYLCASSLSLQETQYFGPGTRLLVL.

This clone was counted between two and nine times. The chain carries TRBV4-1 and TRBJ1-4, with 8 bases identical to TRBD1. Germline V lookup: CDR1 MGHRA, CDR2 YSYEKL. Trimming at V came to 4 bases and at J to 8 bases, leaving 12 bases not matched to a gene. The CDR3 extends over 16 amino acids. The CDR3 protein is CASSLGQGQGREKLFF. The CDR3 nucleotides read TGCGCCAGCAGCCTTGGACAGGGCCAGGGTAGGGAAAAACTGTTTTTT.

The chain uses TRBV9 and TRBJ2-5; unclear D gene. V lost 0 bases, J lost 5 bases, and 11 bases lay in between. There are 14 residues in the CDR3. Germline CDR1 and CDR2: SGDLS and YYNGEE. This chain's CDR3 is CASSVDSQVETQYF. As DNA, the CDR3 is TGTGCCAGCAGCGTAGATTCCCAGGTGGAGACCCAGTACTTC.

The chain joins TRBV27 to TRBJ2-6, with 9 bases that match TRBD1. V shed 8 bases and J 0 bases; nucleotides not matched to a gene: 11. Germline CDR1 is MNHEY and CDR2 is SMNVEV (reference sequence). This CDR3 has 18 residues. CDR3 sequence (DNA): TGTGCCAGCGCCAACCGGGACAGGGTTCTCTCTGGGGCCAACGTCCTGACTTTC. Protein product: CASANRDRVLSGANVLTF. Drawing the rest from reference TRBV27 and TRBJ2-6, the complete variable domain is EAQVTQNPRYLITVTGKKLTVTCSQNMNHEYMSWYRQDPGLGLRQIYYSMNVEVTDKGDVPEGYKVSRKEKRNFPLILESPSPNQTSLYFCASANRDRVLSGANVLTFGAGSRLTVL.

This chain joins TRBV19 and TRBJ2-4; TRBD2 agrees at 7 bases. J was trimmed by 9 bases and V by 9 bases; bases with no gene match: 20. Germline assignment: CDR1 LNHDA and CDR2 SQIVND (reference sequence). The CDR3 runs 16 residues. The CDR3 DNA reads TGTGCCAGCGCCACAGGCCCTAGCGGAAGGGGAAGCATTCAGTACTTC. Protein product: CASATGPSGRGSIQYF.

The chain combines TRBV4-2 with TRBJ1-4; D might be TRBD1 (5 bases). Between the trimmed V and J ends, which lost 4 bases and 5 bases, there was a span of 8 bases. This CDR3 contains 13 residues. In germline, CDR1 is LGHNA, CDR2 YNFKEQ. CDR3 in amino acids: CASSPTENEKLFF. The CDR3 bases are TGTGCCAGCAGCCCGACAGAGAATGAAAAACTGTTTTTT.

A note on this clone: An end of the junction differs from the germline gene, which may be a read error. The chain couples TRBV5-1 to TRBJ2-1, with 9 bases that match TRBD2. The CDR3 loop spans 16 amino acids. Per the germline V gene, CDR1 is SGHRS and CDR2 is YFSETQ. CDR3 coding DNA: TGCGCCCGCAGTCGCGGCGGGGGGGAGTGGTACAATGAGCAGTTCTTC. Its translation: CARSRGGGEWYNEQFF.

The CDR3 region is CASSYDSGAGGGEQFF. The CDR3 region has the DNA TGTGCCAGCAGTTACGATAGCGGGGCTGGTGGGGGGGAGCAGTTCTTC. The chain links TRBV6-6 to TRBJ2-1, with 8 bases aligning to TRBD2. The CDR3 consists of 16 residues. The V and J ends lost 2 bases and 10 bases, in that order; junction bases with no gene match: 13. CDR1 is MNHNY, CDR2 SVGAGI, per germline (reference sequence).

The rearrangement joins TRBV5-1 to TRBJ2-1; 8 nucleotides agree with TRBD1. With 3 bases clipped from V and 2 bases from J, the junction kept 4 bases outside the gene matches. CDR3 size: 15 residues. CDR1 and CDR2 (germline): SGHRS, YFSETQ. The CDR3 coding sequence is TGCGCCAGCAGCTGGGAGACAGGGGCCTACAATGAGCAGTTCTTC. The encoded protein is CASSWETGAYNEQFF.

The chain recombines TRBV5-1 with TRBJ2-5; possibly TRBD2 for D (6 bases). V was pared by 5 bases and J by 5 bases, with 19 bases between. Germline lookup yields CDR1 SGHRS and CDR2 YFSETQ. The CDR3 has 15 residues. The CDR3 DNA is TGCGCCAGCAGGAGGGCAGGGTTGGAGGGGGAGACCCAGTACTTC. Translation gives CASRRAGLEGETQYF.

The V call is TRBV7-3, the J call TRBJ1-1; 10 positions match TRBD1. V was clipped by 5 bases and J by 3 bases; unmatched bases: 3. The germline V gene has CDR1 SGHTA and CDR2 FQGTGA. The CDR3 totals 14 residues. The CDR3 nucleotides are TGTGCCAGCAGCATCGGACAGGGGGACACTGAAGCTTTCTTT. This translates into CASSIGQGDTEAFF.

The chain joins TRBV6-5 to TRBJ1-6; D is unclear. Trimming took 5 bases from V and 7 from J, leaving 6 bases between them. Germline values: CDR1 MNHEY, CDR2 SVGAGI. The CDR3 totals 12 residues. The CDR3: CASSQLNSPLHF. In DNA, the CDR3 is TGTGCCAGCAGTCAACTGAATTCACCCCTCCACTTT.

The J gene is TRBJ2-1, the V gene TRBV6-2 or TRBV6-3; 9 bases line up with TRBD1. Losses at the gene ends were 6 bases for V and 12 bases for J; bases not matched to a gene: 6. CDR3 length equals 12 residues. Germline CDR1 and CDR2: MNHEY and SVGEGT. The CDR3 nucleotides read TGTGCCAGCAGCCACAGGGGACAGGGGCAGTTCTTC. This gives the protein CASSHRGQGQFF.

The gene calls are TRBV24-1 and TRBJ2-3, with D possibly matching TRBD2 (5 bases). Germline V gene sequence: CDR1 KGHDR, CDR2 SFDVKD. The CDR3 has 12 amino acids. V was shortened by 12 bases and J by 2 bases, with 11 bases between the two germline ends. The CDR3 coding sequence is TGTGCCGCTTCGGGGAACACAGATACGCAGTATTTT. It yields the protein CAASGNTDTQYF.

The J gene is TRBJ2-7, the V gene TRBV5-6; 11 nucleotides line up with TRBD2. This CDR3 is built from 15 residues. The J segment lost 0 bases and the V segment lost 5 bases, leaving 4 bases of the junction unmatched. Germline-derived CDR1 and CDR2 are SGHDT and YYEEEE. In DNA, the CDR3 is TGTGCCAGCAGTAGAGGGACTAGCGGCTCCTACGAGCAGTACTTC. It yields the protein CASSRGTSGSYEQYF. Full variable domain (rest looked up from reference TRBV5-6 and TRBJ2-7): DAGVTQSPTHLIKTRGQQVTLRCSPKSGHDTVSWYQQALGQGPQFIFQYYEEEERQRGNFPDRFSGHQFPNYSSELNVNALLLGDSALYLCASSRGTSGSYEQYFGPGTRLTVT.

This rearrangement joins TRBV25-1 to TRBJ1-1; maybe TRBD1 (6 bases). V lost 2 bases to trimming and J lost 5 bases, with 9 bases between them. The length of the CDR3 is 13 residues. Germline V gene lookup returns CDR1 MGHDK and CDR2 SYGVNS. The CDR3 is CASSEQGTTEAFF. The CDR3 DNA sequence: TGTGCCAGCAGTGAACAGGGGACGACTGAAGCTTTCTTT.

The chain recombines TRBV19 with TRBJ2-1; 13 bases line up with TRBD2. Per the germline V gene, CDR1 is LNHDA and CDR2 is SQIVND (reference sequence). The CDR3 runs 15 residues. V was clipped by 5 bases and J by 8 bases; unmatched bases: 6. The CDR3 reads CASSLTSGGGHEQFF. The DNA of the CDR3 is TGTGCCAGTAGTCTTACTAGCGGGGGGGGACATGAGCAGTTCTTC.